Below are 11 T cell receptor beta chains sequenced from a single sample in a study of T cells in Graves' hyperthyroidism and ophthalmopathy. RNA transcripts were the template for amplifying TCR beta CDR3 regions. First-round RT-PCR with HTBI primers amplified the TCR CDR3 region. Via MiXCR, TCRdb re-called the multiplex PCR reads, giving one row per CDR3 protein. The sample lists around 300,000 distinct CDR3 sequences; 15% to 20% were seen once. The sample consisted of blood. The receptors shown here come from a middle-aged man with Graves' ophthalmopathy.

The table lists this clonotype with a few counts. The chain uses TRBV19 and TRBJ1-5; TRBD1 agrees at 11 bases. Germline loops: CDR1 LNHDA, CDR2 SQIVND (reference sequence). CDR3 length equals 16 residues. The V gene end was trimmed by 4 bases and the J gene end by 6 bases; junction bases not matched to a gene: 8. CDR3 sequence (DNA): TGTGCCAGTAGTACCATCCGGGACAGGGGGTTTCAGCCCCAGCATTTT. Its protein product is CASSTIRDRGFQPQHF.

The V and J genes are TRBV14 and TRBJ2-5; TRBD1 matches 8 bases. The CDR3 is made up of 16 amino acids. Per the germline V gene, CDR1 is SGHDN and CDR2 is FVKESK. V gave up 0 bases and J gave up 4 bases; unmatched junction bases: 7. DNA for the CDR3: TGTGCCAGCAGCCAAGATTACAGGGGGTCTCGAGAGACCCAGTACTTC. Encoded protein: CASSQDYRGSRETQYF.

This clonotype was observed many times. The rearrangement links TRBV28 to TRBJ2-5; unclear D gene. In germline, CDR1 is MDHEN, CDR2 SYDVKM. Trimming removed 6 bases at V and 4 bases at J, with 18 bases between. There are 15 residues in the CDR3. The CDR3 sequence: CASRKEEINRETQYF. The CDR3 nucleotides read TGTGCCAGCAGAAAAGAGGAGATTAACAGAGAGACCCAGTACTTC.

This clonotype was detected ten times or more. CDR3 amino acids: CASSGGLLSSYEQYF. CDR3 DNA: TGTGCCAGCAGTGGCGGACTACTAAGCTCCTACGAGCAGTACTTC. The chain uses TRBV6-1 and TRBJ2-7, with D possibly matching TRBD2 (6 bases). CDR1 and CDR2 from the germline V gene are MNHNS and SASEGT. The CDR3 totals 15 residues. V was trimmed by 4 bases and J by 0 bases, leaving 13 bases between them.

Concerning this clonotype: A much larger clone is a single base away; this may be a read error. The V call is TRBV6-2 or TRBV6-3, the J call TRBJ1-2, with 8 bases identical to TRBD1. The CDR3 extends over 14 amino acids. Trimming cost V 6 bases and J 6 bases; bases outside gene matches: 9. Germline V gene sequence: CDR1 MNHEY, CDR2 SVGEGT. Here the CDR3 DNA reads TGTGCCAGCAGACAGGGGACAGGTAGCCATGGCTACACCTTC. Translation gives CASRQGTGSHGYTF.

V and J are TRBV5-6 and TRBJ1-5; D may be TRBD1 (5 bases). The germline V and J ends were trimmed by 0 bases and 2 bases, with 9 bases remaining between them. Germline assignment: CDR1 SGHDT and CDR2 YYEEEE. This CDR3 comprises 15 residues. In DNA form, the CDR3 reads TGTGCCAGCAGCTTGGCCGGGGCTCGCAATCAGCCCCAGCATTTT. This sequence encodes CASSLAGARNQPQHF.

There are many counts of this clonotype. V and J are TRBV2 and TRBJ2-7, with D unclear. The CDR3 consists of 11 residues. Germline V CDR1 and CDR2: SNHLY, FYNNEI. V was pared by 4 bases and J by 3 bases, with 4 bases between. The CDR3 here is CASSVVYEQYF. DNA for the CDR3: TGTGCCAGCAGTGTTGTCTACGAGCAGTACTTC. The entire variable domain, with the rest obtained from reference TRBV2 and TRBJ2-7, is as follows: EPEVTQTPSHQVTQMGQEVILRCVPISNHLYFYWYRQILGQKVEFLVSFYNNEISEKSEIFDDQFSVERPDGSNFTLKIRSTKLEDSAMYFCASSVVYEQYFGPGTRLTVT.

This clonotype was counted a few times. V gene TRBV11-2 combines with J gene TRBJ1-5, with D possibly being TRBD1 (6 bases). Germline V CDR1 and CDR2: SGHAT, FQNNGV. CDR3 length: 15 residues. Trimming removed 1 base from V and 4 bases from J, with 11 bases in between. For the CDR3, the DNA is TGTGCCAGCAGCTTAGGACAGGACGTGAATCAGCCCCAGCATTTT. It is translated as CASSLGQDVNQPQHF.

V and J are TRBV18 and TRBJ2-7; D remains ambiguous. CDR1 and CDR2 (germline): KGHSH, LQKENI. The CDR3 is made up of 14 amino acids. Trimming removed 6 bases at V and 2 bases at J, with 14 bases between. CDR3 loop: CASSFGPFPYEQYF. For the CDR3, the DNA is TGTGCCAGCTCTTTCGGGCCCTTTCCCTACGAGCAGTACTTC.

The chain combines TRBV29-1 with TRBJ1-5, with D maybe TRBD1 (5 bases). Deletions cut 4 bases from V and 4 bases from J, with 11 bases between. This CDR3 spans 13 amino acids. The germline CDR1 and CDR2 sequences are SQVTM and ANQGSEA. The CDR3: CSVVSGGNQPQHF. DNA for the CDR3: TGCAGCGTTGTGTCCGGGGGAAATCAGCCCCAGCATTTT. Complete variable domain (other parts from reference TRBV29-1 and TRBJ1-5): SAVISQKPSRDICQRGTSLTIQCQVDSQVTMMFWYRQQPGQSLTLIATANQGSEATYESGFVIDKFPISRPNLTFSTLTVSNMSPEDSSIYLCSVVSGGNQPQHFGDGTRLSIL.

The chain has TRBV12-3 or TRBV12-4 and TRBJ1-1; 7 nucleotides align to TRBD1. V dropped 10 bases and J dropped 5; count of bases not matched to a gene: 10. This CDR3 region has 13 residues. CDR3 in amino acids: CATYRGEETEAFF. The CDR3 DNA reads TGTGCCACCTACAGGGGTGAGGAAACTGAAGCTTTCTTT.